This is a list of T cell receptor beta chains from one sample in a study of blood T cells in healthy people across ages. TCRdb reprocessed the 5' RACE reads with MiXCR, giving one entry per CDR3 protein. The table includes roughly 2 million distinct CDR3 sequences, roughly 49% detected once. The sequencing sample was made of blood. The receptor source for this set is a woman between 35 and 50 years old in good health. Each CDR3 is given with its conserved first and last residue. Fields, in order: D gene, V gene, clone size, J gene, CDR3 protein, CDR3 DNA. D genes are given only for firm matches. Some rows have no size entry. The others give once, few or many, or a class for an expanded clone.

>NA|TRBV12-5|NA|TRBJ1-2
CASGLVGLAYTF
TGTGCTAGTGGTTTGGTGGGACTTGCCTACACCTTC
>NA|TRBV28|NA|TRBJ2-7
CASGGAFIYEQYF
TGTGCCAGCGGAGGCGCATTCATCTACGAGCAGTACTTC
>TRBD1|TRBV25-1|NA|TRBJ1-6
CASRGQGGNSPLNF
TGTGCCAGCAGGGGACAGGGAGGTAATTCACCCCTCAACTTT
>TRBD2|TRBV13|NA|TRBJ2-3
CASSFWGLLTDTQYF
TGTGCCAGCAGCTTTTGGGGACTACTGACAGATACGCAGTATTTT
>NA|TRBV7-3|NA|TRBJ1-4
CASSLRGGVDEKLFF
TGTGCCAGCAGCCTCCGAGGAGGGGTTGATGAAAAACTGTTTTTT
>TRBD1|TRBV11-1|NA|TRBJ2-3
CASSGTVGDGTQYF
TGTGCCAGCAGCGGGACAGTCGGGGACGGTACGCAGTATTTT
>TRBD1|TRBV7-8|NA|TRBJ2-1
CASSLGPDREFF
TGTGCCAGCAGCCTGGGACCGGACAGGGAGTTCTTC
>TRBD2|TRBV12-3/TRBV12-4|many|TRBJ2-1
CASSSGGTYNEQFF
TGTGCCAGCAGCTCCGGGGGGACCTACAATGAGCAGTTCTTC
>TRBD2|TRBV20-1|few|TRBJ2-5
CSARDATSAQETQYF
TGCAGTGCTAGAGATGCGACTAGCGCCCAAGAGACCCAGTACTTC
>NA|TRBV5-1|few|TRBJ2-7
CASSPSLNEQYF
TGTGCCAGCAGTCCTTCCCTGAACGAGCAGTACTTC
>NA|TRBV2|NA|TRBJ2-3
CASSVPDFADGTDTQYF
TGTGCCAGCAGTGTACCCGATTTCGCGGATGGAACAGATACGCAGTATTTT
>NA|TRBV5-1|NA|TRBJ2-1
CASSLATIGDEQFF
TGCGCCAGCAGCTTGGCAACAATAGGGGATGAGCAGTTCTTC
>NA|TRBV10-2|few|TRBJ2-7
CASTLGPTYEQYF
TGCGCCAGCACCCTTGGGCCTACCTACGAGCAGTACTTC
>NA|TRBV20-1|NA|TRBJ1-1
CSTRVDTEAFF
TGCAGTACCAGGGTTGACACTGAAGCTTTCTTT
>NA|TRBV6-2/TRBV6-3|once|TRBJ2-1
CASSPRGQIYNEQFF
TGTGCCAGCAGTCCCCGGGGCCAGATATACAATGAGCAGTTCTTC
>TRBD1|TRBV20-1|NA|TRBJ1-1
CSASSQGDTEAFF
TGCAGTGCTAGTTCACAGGGGGACACTGAAGCTTTCTTT
>NA|TRBV7-3|NA|TRBJ1-2
CASSLGGVGEGYTF
TGTGCCAGCAGCTTAGGGGGTGTTGGGGAGGGCTACACCTTC
>TRBD2|TRBV7-2|few|TRBJ2-3
CASTQGTSGGAGTDTQYF
TGTGCCAGCACCCAAGGGACTAGCGGGGGGGCGGGCACAGATACGCAGTATTTT
>NA|TRBV2|NA|TRBJ1-5
CASRGTGRSNQPQHF
TGTGCCAGCAGGGGCACAGGGAGGAGCAATCAGCCCCAGCATTTT
>TRBD2|TRBV4-3|few|TRBJ2-1
CASSQETSGGVFNEQFF
TGCGCCAGCAGCCAGGAGACTAGCGGGGGGGTTTTCAATGAGCAGTTCTTC
>TRBD2|TRBV2|NA|TRBJ2-1
CASSGYSGGTSVNYEQFF
TGTGCCAGCAGCGGCTATAGCGGGGGGACCTCTGTCAACTATGAGCAGTTCTTC
>NA|TRBV6-5|few|TRBJ2-7
CASRGTGRPYEQYF
TGTGCCAGCAGGGGGACGGGACGGCCCTACGAGCAGTACTTC
>NA|TRBV10-3|NA|TRBJ2-5
CAIRNADRPQETQYF
TGTGCCATCAGGAACGCAGACAGGCCTCAAGAGACCCAGTACTTC
>TRBD1|TRBV7-2|NA|TRBJ1-2
CASSPRDRGPDGYTF
TGTGCCAGCAGCCCCCGGGACAGGGGGCCCGATGGCTACACCTTC
>NA|TRBV2|NA|TRBJ2-1
CASSVGGLDNGQFF
TGTGCCAGCAGTGTGGGGGGCCTTGACAATGGGCAGTTCTTC
>NA|TRBV2|NA|TRBJ1-4
CASNRQSNADEKLFF
TGTGCCAGCAACCGACAGTCAAACGCGGATGAAAAACTGTTTTTT
>NA|TRBV4-1|NA|TRBJ2-5
CASSQSGGELTGETQYF
TGCGCCAGCAGCCAAAGCGGCGGGGAGCTGACTGGGGAGACCCAGTACTTC
>TRBD1|TRBV12-3/TRBV12-4|NA|TRBJ1-2
CASSSGQGRGYGYTF
TGTGCCAGCAGTTCGGGACAGGGAAGAGGATATGGCTACACCTTC
>TRBD2|TRBV27|NA|TRBJ2-1
CASRLGTSGGRVQETQFF
TGTGCCAGCAGGCTCGGGACTAGCGGGGGGAGGGTCCAAGAGACCCAGTTCTTC
>NA|TRBV12-5|NA|TRBJ2-3
CASCLGRDTDTQYF
TGTGCTAGTTGCCTGGGGCGGGACACAGATACGCAGTATTTT
>TRBD1|TRBV5-1|few|TRBJ2-6
CASSLWTGTGANVLTF
TGCGCCAGCAGCCTTTGGACAGGGACAGGGGCCAACGTCCTGACTTTC
>TRBD1|TRBV11-2|NA|TRBJ1-2
CANSFTGALNYGYTF
TGTGCCAACAGCTTTACAGGGGCCCTTAACTATGGCTACACCTTC
>NA|TRBV5-1|NA|TRBJ2-1
CASSLFAGNYNEQFF
TGCGCCAGCAGCTTGTTCGCGGGAAACTACAATGAGCAGTTCTTC
>NA|TRBV6-2/TRBV6-3|few|TRBJ2-5
CASYPSVGQETQYF
TGTGCCAGCTACCCCTCGGTAGGGCAAGAGACCCAGTACTTC
>TRBD1|TRBV7-9|NA|TRBJ2-1
CASSPPLAGGIYNEQFF
TGTGCCAGCAGCCCCCCCCTCGCAGGGGGAATTTACAATGAGCAGTTCTTC
>NA|TRBV18|few|TRBJ2-5
CASSSRQADATQYF
TGTGCCAGCTCATCCCGACAGGCGGACGCGACCCAGTACTTC
>TRBD1|TRBV4-3|NA|TRBJ1-6
CASSQGQGTGSPLHF
TGCGCCAGCAGCCAAGGACAGGGAACAGGTTCACCCCTCCACTTT
>TRBD1|TRBV5-6|NA|TRBJ2-7
CASSEDRGLFYEQYF
TGTGCCAGCAGCGAGGACAGGGGGTTATTCTACGAGCAGTACTTC
>NA|TRBV24-1|NA|TRBJ2-6
CATSDPNSGANVLTF
TGTGCCACCAGTGACCCGAACTCTGGGGCCAACGTCCTGACTTTC
>NA|TRBV6-1|NA|TRBJ1-2
CASSEEGVFNYGYTF
TGTGCCAGCAGTGAAGAAGGGGTCTTCAACTATGGCTACACCTTC
>NA|TRBV29-1|NA|TRBJ1-5
CSVAGDRDQPQHF
TGCAGCGTTGCGGGCGATAGGGATCAGCCCCAGCATTTT
>TRBD2|TRBV12-3/TRBV12-4|few|TRBJ2-2
CASMSMASGAAGELFF
TGTGCCAGCATGTCGATGGCTAGCGGGGCGGCCGGGGAGCTGTTTTTT
>TRBD2|TRBV27|few|TRBJ2-5
CASSPPGLGSETQYF
TGTGCCAGCAGCCCGCCGGGACTAGGTTCTGAGACCCAGTACTTC
>TRBD1|TRBV7-2|NA|TRBJ1-6
CASSLFDRGQSYNSPLHF
TGTGCCAGCAGCTTATTTGACAGGGGGCAGTCCTATAATTCACCCCTCCACTTT
>TRBD2|TRBV20-1|NA|TRBJ2-5
CSASGLAGRYNEQYF
TGCAGTGCTTCAGGACTAGCGGGGCGATACAATGAGCAGTACTTC
>NA|TRBV12-3/TRBV12-4|NA|TRBJ2-1
CASSPPKRGNNEQFF
TGTGCCAGCAGCCCCCCTAAGAGGGGGAACAATGAGCAGTTCTTC
>TRBD2|TRBV9|few|TRBJ2-7
CASSERSGGASEQYF
TGTGCCAGCAGCGAACGTAGCGGGGGGGCATCCGAGCAGTACTTC
>NA|TRBV13|NA|TRBJ1-1
CASSFRGSGLQNTEAFF
TGTGCCAGCAGCTTTAGAGGTTCCGGACTCCAGAACACTGAAGCTTTCTTT
>NA|TRBV20-1|NA|TRBJ1-5
CSASHGFDQPQHF
TGCAGTGCTAGTCACGGATTTGATCAGCCCCAGCATTTT
>NA|TRBV12-3/TRBV12-4|NA|TRBJ1-6
CASSGGPLGNSPLHF
TGTGCCAGCAGTGGGGGGCCGTTGGGTAATTCACCCCTCCACTTT